This T cell receptor gamma chain was documented in a study of Vδ1+ human thymocytes. Overall study results and limits: In the thymus, TRG and TRD repertoires looked highly polyclonal with Gaussian CDR3 lengths. Despite high sort purity, roughly 20% of thymic T cell receptor delta sequences were Vdelta2.

Sequences come from RNA converted to cDNA by reverse transcription. CDR3 amplicons came from multiplex PCR with pooled V-gene forward and constant-region reverse primers. TCRdb called clones from the multiplex PCR reads again using CATT. The repertoire holds approximately 20,000 gamma-chain clones, with approximately 15% as singletons. Germline assignment: CDR1 EGSNGY and CDR2 YDSYNSKV. Germline trimming cut 3 bases from V and 2 bases from J; bases unmatched to any gene: 4. The CDR3 contains 13 residues. A remark on this clone: The antigen is not known.

This receptor was obtained from a child under two years old who had congenital heart surgery. The chain employs TRGV2 and TRGJ1 or TRGJ2. Input material: Vdelta1+ gamma-delta thymocytes from the thymus. The subset here: FACS-sorted CD3+ TCRalphabeta- TCRVdelta1+ TCRVdelta2- thymocytes. The chain's CDR3 is CATWDRHYYKKLF. DNA of the CDR3: TGTGCCACCTGGGACCGACATTATTATAAGAAACTCTTT.